This T cell receptor (beta chain) was retrieved from a study of CD8+CD57+ T cells in acquired aplastic anemia. Overall study context: The study obtained an average of roughly 3 ug of DNA from sorted CD4+ and CD8+ cells.

Study findings and constraints: Patients and controls turned out to have twenty-nine CD8+ CDR3 sequences in common.

The use of genomic DNA as template underpinned the TCR beta VDJ and CDR3 profiling. In TCRdb, the reads were re-called with MiXCR into one record per CDR3 protein. Among about 58,000 distinct CDR3 sequences listed, approximately 50% were seen once. A note on this clonotype: What it binds is unknown.

The sequenced patients had an expansion of CD8+CD57+ cells seen by flow cytometry. The cohort consisted entirely of patients having severe acquired aplastic anemia. Patients had received no therapy at the time of blood sampling. V lost 6 bases to trimming and J lost 1 base; unmatched junction nucleotides: 7. This CDR3 has 15 residues. Germline V gene data show CDR1 as DFQATT and CDR2 as SNEGSKA (reference sequence). This sequence was found in a human donor with aplastic anemia. The specimen was sorted CD4+, CD8+, or CD8+CD57+ T cells (not recorded which) from PBMCs. The chain uses TRBV20-1 and TRBJ2-7; TRBD2 matches at 12 bases. The CDR3 DNA reads as TGCAGTGCCAAGACTAGCGGGAGACCTTCCTACGAGCAGTACTTC. The encoded protein is CSAKTSGRPSYEQYF.